What follows are 12 T cell receptor beta chains derived from one specimen sequenced in a study of shared clonotypes between healthy human individuals. The naive CD8 population came from CD45RO-negative cells selected for CCR7, without terminally differentiated effector memory CD45RA+ cells. Only in-frame clones appear in the TCRdb table, and some are missing; sequencing was by immunoSEQ multiplex PCR. This sample has about 550,000 clones; less than 97% occur once, and the top ten carry 0.085% to 0.11%. The material sequenced was naive CD8+ T cells sorted from blood. Receptors originate from a woman in her thirties in good health.

This chain links TRBV27 with TRBJ2-1, with D tentatively TRBD1 (6 bases). CDR3 length: 13 amino acids. The ends were cut back, 6 bases at V and 10 bases at J, with 16 bases in the middle. Germline CDR1 reads MNHEY; CDR2 reads SMNVEV (reference sequence). The CDR3 bases are TGTGCCAGCAGACCGGAAACAGGGTACGAGCAGTTCTTC. Its translation: CASRPETGYEQFF.

The chain is built from TRBV30 and TRBJ2-3; D possibly corresponds to TRBD2 (6 bases). The V and J ends lost 2 bases and 6 bases respectively, with 15 bases between them. This CDR3 comprises 14 residues. Germline V gene data show CDR1 as GTSNPN and CDR2 as SVGIG (reference sequence). CDR3 bases: TGTGCCTGGAGTTGGACGGGAGCTTTGGATACGCAGTATTTT. This gives the protein CAWSWTGALDTQYF.

The V and J genes are TRBV9 and TRBJ2-5, with TRBD2 matching over 15 bases. This CDR3 contains 16 residues. Germline CDR1 SGDLS, CDR2 YYNGEE. Germline trimming cut 3 bases from V and 4 bases from J; bases unmatched to any gene: 4. This CDR3 reads CASSGPGLAGGETQYF. CDR3 nucleotides: TGTGCCAGCAGCGGCCCGGGACTAGCGGGAGGAGAGACCCAGTACTTC.

The chain uses TRBV29-1 and TRBJ2-7; 9 bases map to TRBD2. With V trimmed by 1 base and J by 0 bases, 19 bases remained unmatched. Germline values: CDR1 SQVTM, CDR2 ANQGSEA. This CDR3 is 20 amino acids long. The CDR3 is CSVEASHPGLAVGSSYEQYF. CDR3 coding DNA: TGCAGCGTTGAAGCTTCTCACCCGGGACTAGCAGTTGGGAGCTCCTACGAGCAGTACTTC.

The gene calls are TRBV11-3 and TRBJ1-2, with a possible D match to TRBD1 (6 bases). CDR1 SGHNT and CDR2 YENEEA come from the germline V gene. The CDR3 contains 15 residues. V dropped 5 bases and J dropped 3 bases, with 16 bases sitting between them. CDR3 region: CASSASTGIYYGYTF. The CDR3 DNA sequence: TGTGCCAGCAGCGCAAGTACAGGGATTTACTATGGCTACACCTTC.

This chain connects TRBV6-5 to TRBJ2-7; D gene uncertain. This CDR3 has 16 amino acids. The V end lost 0 bases, the J end lost 0 bases, and 12 bases lay between the germline ends. The germline V gene has CDR1 MNHEY and CDR2 SVGAGI. CDR3 in amino acids: CASSYSVGSLSYEQYF. In DNA, the CDR3 is TGTGCCAGCAGTTACTCGGTAGGGTCCCTCTCCTACGAGCAGTACTTC.

The gene calls are TRBV27 and TRBJ2-7; 8 bases line up with TRBD1. The ends lost 4 bases at V and 3 bases at J; junction bases unmatched: 5. The V gene's germline CDR1 is MNHEY and CDR2 SMNVEV (reference sequence). This CDR3 has 14 residues. Here the CDR3 reads CASSSDRDRYEQYF. CDR3 nucleotides: TGTGCCAGCAGTTCGGACAGGGATCGCTACGAGCAGTACTTC.

V is TRBV4-1 and J is TRBJ2-1, with D tentatively TRBD1 or TRBD2 (5 bases each). In germline, CDR1 is MGHRA, CDR2 YSYEKL. The ends were cut back, 1 base at V and 0 bases at J, with 16 bases in the middle. This CDR3 has 18 amino acids. Written as DNA, the CDR3 is TGCGCCAGCAGCCAAGGGGGGACGGGGAGAAGCTCCTACAATGAGCAGTTCTTC. Translation gives CASSQGGTGRSSYNEQFF.

The chain couples TRBV5-4 to TRBJ2-1, with 14 bases fitting TRBD2. Germline V gene data show CDR1 as SGHNT and CDR2 as YYREEE (reference sequence). J lost 3 bases, V lost 4 bases, and 9 bases had no gene match. The CDR3 totals 18 residues. The DNA of the CDR3 is TGTGCCAGCAGCCCGGGGACTAGCGGGAGAGGGGTCTACAATGAGCAGTTCTTC. Protein: CASSPGTSGRGVYNEQFF. Full variable domain (remainder filled in from reference TRBV5-4 and TRBJ2-1): ETGVTQSPTHLIKTRGQQVTLRCSSQSGHNTVSWYQQALGQGPQFIFQYYREEENGRGNFPPRFSGLQFPNYSSELNVNALELDDSALYLCASSPGTSGRGVYNEQFFGPGTRLTVL.

This chain links TRBV28 with TRBJ2-4; possibly TRBD1 for D (6 bases). In germline, CDR1 is MDHEN, CDR2 SYDVKM. V was clipped by 6 bases and J by 4 bases, with 16 bases between them. This CDR3 region has 15 residues. The CDR3 bases are TGTGCCAGCAGGGAGGTGACAGGCCCAAAAAACATTCAGTACTTC. This translates into CASREVTGPKNIQYF.

This rearrangement joins TRBV4-1 to TRBJ1-2; D gene ambiguous. Trimming stripped 2 bases from V and 0 bases from J, with 10 bases between. The germline gives CDR1 MGHRA, CDR2 YSYEKL. This CDR3 is built from 15 residues. The DNA of the CDR3 is TGCGCCAGCAGCCAAACAGCTAACTCTAACTATGGCTACACCTTC. This sequence encodes CASSQTANSNYGYTF.

The chain is built from TRBV30 and TRBJ2-3; 8 bases are shared with TRBD2. This CDR3 spans 18 amino acids. Germline V gene sequence: CDR1 GTSNPN, CDR2 SVGIG (reference sequence). J lost 2 bases, V lost 7 bases, and 20 bases had no gene match. This CDR3 reads CAYPGESGRAPHTDTQYF. CDR3 bases: TGTGCCTACCCAGGCGAGAGCGGGAGAGCCCCTCACACAGATACGCAGTATTTT.